This T cell receptor (beta chain) was captured by sequencing in a study of response to subunit inactivated influenza vaccine. Study-wide findings and caveats: Only a handful of new T cells, the authors suggested, are recruited with each seasonal influenza vaccination.

TCRdb re-called the RT-PCR reads with MiXCR, one entry per CDR3 protein. The repertoire holds around 850,000 distinct CDR3 sequences, around 20% seen once, with roughly a tenth in the top ten. In its sample, this clonotype was seen a few times. Its antigen is unidentified. Looked up from germline, CDR1 is MNHEY and CDR2 is SVGEGT. Trimming at V came to 7 bases and at J to 7 bases, leaving 8 bases not matched to a gene. This CDR3 is built from 13 residues. V and J are TRBV6-2 or TRBV6-3 and TRBJ2-5; 8 nucleotides align to TRBD1. This clonotype was obtained from a man aged 45-60 years who received an inactivated influenza vaccine. Here the sequenced sample was PBMCs from blood, taken less than 6 days after vaccination. The CDR3 is CASKPQGAGTQYF. The CDR3 DNA is TGTGCCAGCAAACCCCAGGGGGCAGGGACCCAGTACTTC.